This T cell receptor (beta chain) was identified in a study of cytomegalovirus exposure and HLA in healthy donors. Study results and caveats: Later findings reportedly placed an Asian-associated ancestry cluster below the approximately 650-donor mean for N-insertions. When analyzed later, a missense DCLRE1C variant was found to be linked to TCR beta V- and J-gene trimming. Highly shared sequence variants in one cluster were likely a sequencing artifact. Associated with HLA alleles at 0.05 false discovery rate in a later analysis were around 17,000 TCR beta sequences.

The PCR ran on 60 Vbeta and 13 Jbeta primers. Measured with immunoSEQ multiplex PCR; TCRdb has only the in-frame clones, and not every one. The sample yields approximately 170,000 clones, over 70% seen once. CDR3 size: 15 residues. Germline trimming cut 0 bases from V and 7 bases from J; bases unmatched to any gene: 9. Germline CDR1 reads SGHNT; CDR2 reads YYREEE (reference sequence). Concerning this clone itself: Its matching antigen is unknown.

The clonotype comes from a male donor in good health and CMV-seropositive. The rearrangement joins TRBV5-4 to TRBJ1-2, with 7 bases lining up with TRBD1. The specimen was PBMCs. CDR3 residues: CASSLAGGGLSGYTF. The CDR3 DNA sequence: TGTGCCAGCAGCTTGGCCGGAGGGGGCTTGTCTGGCTACACCTTC.